This T cell receptor (beta chain) comes out of a study of blood T cell repertoires in COVID-19. Across the study: The United States, Italy and Spain provided the acute and convalescent COVID-19 samples. The analysed material was cDNA or gDNA that came from T cells, B-cell-depleted T cells, or PBMCs.

Germline assignment: CDR1 MDHEN and CDR2 SYDVKM. The CDR3 is 16 amino acids. Trimming removed 3 bases from V and 1 base from J; junction bases left unmatched: 7. Authors' processing steps: Counts of nucleated cells, estimated from reference gene primer amplification, were obtained. TCRdb's copy holds only in-frame clones and misses some; the assay was immunoSEQ multiplex PCR. The DNA was the basis for D and trimming; V, J and clone size are from that table. The data show approximately 19,000 clones, around 92% seen once. The J gene is TRBJ1-1, the V gene TRBV28; 8 nucleotides line up with TRBD1. Sequences were obtained from peripheral blood. This TCR came from a human donor in a cohort sampled during active COVID-19. The chain's CDR3 is CASSLLLDRANTEAFF. CDR3 in DNA: TGTGCCAGCAGTTTGTTACTGGACAGGGCGAACACTGAAGCTTTCTTT.